The 24 T cell receptor beta chains reported below all come from one sample, sequenced in a study of T cell responses to AZD1222 COVID-19 vaccine. Assay used: immunoSEQ multiplex PCR; TCRdb lists only in-frame clones, some missing. This table has 80,000 or so clones, approximately 85% appearing once. Sequenced material: peripheral blood, taken 28 days after the second AZD1222 dose. Receptor source: an adult who received the AZD1222 COVID-19 vaccine.

The J gene is TRBJ2-1, the V gene TRBV7-8; 11 nucleotides match TRBD2. Germline V lookup: CDR1 SGHVS, CDR2 FQNEAQ. V was clipped by 5 bases and J by 6 bases; unmatched bases: 3. The CDR3 runs 14 residues. The CDR3 loop is CASSPLAGVNEQFF. The CDR3 bases are TGTGCCAGCAGCCCACTAGCGGGGGTCAATGAGCAGTTCTTC.

This clone was detected only a few times. The V call is TRBV10-3, the J call TRBJ2-3, with 12 positions matching TRBD2. Germline V gene lookup returns CDR1 ENHRY and CDR2 SYGVKD. J gave up 5 bases and V 11 bases, and 8 bases lay outside the gene matches. This CDR3 spans 14 amino acids. The CDR3 bases are TGTGCCGGCGCTAGCGGGGGGGCCTTAGATACGCAGTATTTT. It translates to CAGASGGALDTQYF.

The chain couples TRBV7-9 to TRBJ1-6; no clear D gene. This CDR3 has 16 residues. The ends were cut back, 3 bases at V and 10 bases at J, with 19 bases in the middle. Looked up from germline, CDR1 is SEHNR and CDR2 is FQNEAQ (reference sequence). This CDR3 reads CASSFLGRERMSPLHF. CDR3 DNA: TGTGCCAGCAGCTTTCTGGGGAGGGAGAGAATGTCACCCCTCCACTTT. The complete variable domain, with remaining parts taken from reference TRBV7-9 and TRBJ1-6, reads DTGVSQNPRHKITKRGQNVTFRCDPISEHNRLYWYRQTLGQGPEFLTYFQNEAQLEKSRLLSDRFSAERPKGSFSTLEIQRTEQGDSAMYLCASSFLGRERMSPLHFGNGTRLTVT.

This clone was found once. CDR3 DNA sequence: TGCGCCAGCAGTGAGTCGACTAGCGGAGCCCAGTACTTC. This translates into CASSESTSGAQYF. V and J are TRBV10-2 and TRBJ2-5; 9 bases agree with TRBD2. The CDR3 is 13 amino acids. J was trimmed by 9 bases and V by 0 bases; bases with no gene match: 2. CDR1 is WSHSY, CDR2 SAAADI, per germline.

The gene calls are TRBV28 and TRBJ2-5; 7 bases fit TRBD2. V lost 3 bases and J lost 0; bases outside the gene matches: 1. The CDR3 is made up of 14 amino acids. The V gene's germline CDR1 is MDHEN and CDR2 SYDVKM. DNA of the CDR3: TGTGCCAGCAGTTTTGCGGGGGACCAAGAGACCCAGTACTTC. It translates to CASSFAGDQETQYF.

This chain uses TRBV4-1 with TRBJ1-4; 7 bases fit TRBD1. The CDR3 sequence is 16 residues long. Unmatched junction bases numbered 5, after V lost 1 base and J lost 3 bases. Germline V gene data show CDR1 as MGHRA and CDR2 as YSYEKL. In DNA form, the CDR3 reads TGCGCCAGCAGCCAAGCGAGGGGGCGGGCTAATGAAAAACTGTTTTTT. Residues: CASSQARGRANEKLFF.

The chain couples TRBV6-5 to TRBJ1-5; tentatively, D is TRBD1 (5 bases). Trimming left V 4 bases short and J 5 bases short, with 9 bases between. The CDR3 has 13 amino acids. CDR1 is MNHEY and CDR2 is SVGAGI in the germline V gene. The CDR3 sequence is CASSWGTHQPQHF. CDR3 bases: TGTGCCAGCAGTTGGGGGACTCATCAGCCCCAGCATTTT.

The J gene is TRBJ1-2, the V gene TRBV7-8; a weak D match, TRBD1 (6 bases). CDR1 and CDR2 from the germline V gene are SGHVS and FQNEAQ. V was pared by 5 bases and J by 6 bases, with 13 bases between. The CDR3 length is 13 residues. The CDR3 loop reads CASSPQGPDGYTF. CDR3 nucleotides: TGTGCCAGCAGCCCACAGGGTCCTGATGGCTACACCTTC.

This clone was seen a few times. The rearrangement links TRBV29-1 to TRBJ1-6; 10 bases are a match to TRBD1. Germline V gene sequence: CDR1 SQVTM, CDR2 ANQGSEA. CDR3 length: 20 residues. Germline trimming cut 7 bases from V and 0 bases from J; bases unmatched to any gene: 18. CDR3 in DNA: TGCAGCGCTACCCCTTACCGGGACAGGGGTGTAGGCTCCTATAATTCACCCCTCCACTTT. This gives the protein CSATPYRDRGVGSYNSPLHF.

The genes are TRBV2 and TRBJ1-2; D gene uncertain. CDR3 size: 13 residues. CDR1 and CDR2 from the germline V gene are SNHLY and FYNNEI. V was clipped by 6 bases and J by 4 bases, with 12 bases between them. The CDR3 DNA reads TGTGCCAGCAGGCCAAGGAACCTCTATGGCTACACCTTC. This translates into CASRPRNLYGYTF.

This chain links TRBV7-9 with TRBJ2-7; D is perhaps TRBD1 (7 bases). The CDR3 runs 14 residues. Looked up from germline, CDR1 is SEHNR and CDR2 is FQNEAQ (reference sequence). V lost 1 base and J 2 bases, leaving 9 bases between the germline ends. The CDR3 sequence is CASSLGRGAYEQYF. In DNA form, the CDR3 reads TGTGCCAGCAGCTTAGGCAGGGGGGCCTACGAGCAGTACTTC.

J is TRBJ2-7 and V is TRBV30; 7 positions match TRBD1. Germline-derived CDR1 and CDR2 are GTSNPN and SVGIG (reference sequence). Losses at the gene ends were 3 bases for V and 4 bases for J; bases not matched to a gene: 6. CDR3 length equals 13 residues. In DNA, the CDR3 is TGTGCCTGGAGCCCCGGGACAGCATACGAGCAGTACTTC. Protein product: CAWSPGTAYEQYF.

Many counts were recorded for this clone. The chain links TRBV19 to TRBJ2-7; D not certain. This CDR3 contains 14 residues. The germline V gene has CDR1 LNHDA and CDR2 SQIVND (reference sequence). V shed 3 bases and J shed 3 bases, with 12 bases lying between them. CDR3 in amino acids: CASSMGDLYYEQYF. The CDR3 nucleotides read TGTGCCAGTAGTATGGGCGATCTATACTACGAGCAGTACTTC.

The rearrangement links TRBV9 to TRBJ1-2; tentatively, D is TRBD1 (5 bases). Trimming cost V 6 bases and J 3 bases, with 15 bases left between them. This CDR3 has 14 amino acids. From germline, CDR1 is SGDLS and CDR2 YYNGEE. The CDR3 DNA sequence: TGTGCCAGCACCCCGCGGGGCAGGGACTATGGCTACACCTTC. Its translation is CASTPRGRDYGYTF.

This clone was found a few times. V gene TRBV29-1 combines with J gene TRBJ2-3, with 8 nucleotides matching TRBD1. The CDR3 consists of 16 residues. V lost 7 bases to trimming and J lost 4 bases; unmatched junction nucleotides: 16. The germline gives CDR1 SQVTM, CDR2 ANQGSEA. CDR3 protein: CSGVYLAGQGADTQYF. CDR3 sequence (DNA): TGCAGCGGAGTGTACTTAGCAGGACAGGGCGCAGATACGCAGTATTTT.

The chain has TRBV19 and TRBJ1-5; D remains ambiguous. Deletions cut 7 bases from V and 0 bases from J, with 13 bases between. Germline CDR1 and CDR2: LNHDA and SQIVND (reference sequence). The CDR3 has 15 residues. CDR3 sequence (DNA): TGTGCCAGTACTGGATATGGGTATAGCAATCAGCCCCAGCATTTT. It encodes CASTGYGYSNQPQHF.

The chain couples TRBV7-9 to TRBJ1-6; D is unresolved. The CDR3 spans 12 residues. Germline CDR1 SEHNR, CDR2 FQNEAQ (reference sequence). V shed 3 bases and J shed 6 bases, with 3 bases lying between them. In DNA, the CDR3 is TGTGCCAGCAGCTTGTTTAATTCACCCCTCCACTTT. Translation gives CASSLFNSPLHF.

The chain has TRBV12-3 or TRBV12-4 and TRBJ1-3; a possible D gene is TRBD1 (5 bases). The CDR3 runs to 13 residues. V was shortened by 10 bases and J by 4 bases, with 14 bases between the two germline ends. The CDR3, as DNA: TGTGCCATTACGGGGCTTTTAGGAAACACCATATATTTT. Its protein is CAITGLLGNTIYF.

The count of this clone is one. The chain combines TRBV5-1 with TRBJ2-3, with 8 bases identical to TRBD2. The ends lost 0 bases at V and 2 bases at J; junction bases unmatched: 8. The CDR3 runs to 17 residues. The V gene's germline CDR1 is SGHRS and CDR2 YFSETQ. The CDR3 is CASSLDGAGVITDTQYF. The CDR3 DNA reads as TGCGCCAGCAGCTTGGACGGAGCGGGGGTAATCACAGATACGCAGTATTTT. Full variable domain (missing parts from reference TRBV5-1 and TRBJ2-3): KAGVTQTPRYLIKTRGQQVTLSCSPISGHRSVSWYQQTPGQGLQFLFEYFSETQRNKGNFPGRFSGRQFSNSRSEMNVSTLELGDSALYLCASSLDGAGVITDTQYFGPGTRLTVL.

The chain couples TRBV30 to TRBJ1-3; TRBD1 is a possible D gene (5 bases). V was cut by 3 bases and J by 9 bases, with 12 bases left in between. The CDR3 contains 12 residues. CDR1 is GTSNPN, CDR2 SVGIG, per germline (reference sequence). For the CDR3, the DNA is TGTGCCTGGAGCCCCTTGGGGCCCACCATATATTTT. This gives the protein CAWSPLGPTIYF.

This rearrangement joins TRBV29-1 to TRBJ1-5, with D possibly being TRBD1 (5 bases). The CDR3 sequence is 13 residues long. V was trimmed by 7 bases and J by 5 bases, leaving 15 bases between them. Germline CDR1 and CDR2: SQVTM and ANQGSEA. This CDR3 reads CSGGEGIDQPQHF. CDR3 sequence (DNA): TGCAGCGGGGGGGAAGGGATCGATCAGCCCCAGCATTTT.

The chain couples TRBV19 to TRBJ2-5; TRBD2 aligns across 12 bases. V lost 3 bases, J lost 4 bases, and 9 bases stayed unmatched. CDR1 is LNHDA and CDR2 is SQIVND in the germline V gene (reference sequence). CDR3 length: 17 amino acids. As DNA, the CDR3 is TGTGCCAGTAGTATCGACGCTAGCGGGGGGGCACGAGAGACCCAGTACTTC. Protein product: CASSIDASGGARETQYF.

This rearrangement joins TRBV24-1 to TRBJ1-2; 8 nucleotides align to TRBD1. The germline CDR1 and CDR2 sequences are KGHDR and SFDVKD. Losses at the gene ends were 2 bases for V and 8 bases for J; bases not matched to a gene: 9. The CDR3 length is 15 residues. CDR3 sequence (DNA): TGTGCCACCAGTGATTGGACAGGGAGAAAAGAAGGCTACACCTTC. This sequence encodes CATSDWTGRKEGYTF.

The chain uses TRBV7-9 and TRBJ2-1; D is unresolved. The CDR3 extends over 13 amino acids. Per germline, CDR1 SEHNR and CDR2 FQNEAQ (reference sequence). Trimming shortened V by 4 bases and J by 5 bases, and 9 bases separated the two germline ends. In DNA form, the CDR3 reads TGTGCCAGCAGCTCGCCGGAGAACAATGAGCAGTTCTTC. It specifies CASSSPENNEQFF.